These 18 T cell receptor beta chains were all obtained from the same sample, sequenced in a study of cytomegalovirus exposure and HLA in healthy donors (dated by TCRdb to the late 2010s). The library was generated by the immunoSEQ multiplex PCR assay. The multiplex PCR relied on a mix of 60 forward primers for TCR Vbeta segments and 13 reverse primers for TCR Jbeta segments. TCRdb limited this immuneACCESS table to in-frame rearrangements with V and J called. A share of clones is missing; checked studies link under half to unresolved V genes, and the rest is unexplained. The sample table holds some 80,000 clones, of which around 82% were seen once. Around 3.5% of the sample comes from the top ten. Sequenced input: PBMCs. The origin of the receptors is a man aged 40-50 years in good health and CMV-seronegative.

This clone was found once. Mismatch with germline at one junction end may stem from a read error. The CDR3 protein is CASREISRGGRNYGYTF. The CDR3 DNA follows: TGTGCCAGCCGTGAAATCTCTCGAGGGGGCCGAAACTATGGCTACACCTTC. The V and J genes are TRBV6-1 and TRBJ1-2, with TRBD1 matching 7 bases. Germline V CDR1 and CDR2: MNHNS, SASEGT. The CDR3 consists of 17 residues.

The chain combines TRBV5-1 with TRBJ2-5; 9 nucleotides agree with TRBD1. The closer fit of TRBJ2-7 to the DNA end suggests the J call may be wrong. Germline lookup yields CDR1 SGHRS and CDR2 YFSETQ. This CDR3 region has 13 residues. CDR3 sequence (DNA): TGCGCCAGCAGCGGGACAGGGAACCACGAGCAGTACTTC. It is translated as CASSGTGNHEQYF.

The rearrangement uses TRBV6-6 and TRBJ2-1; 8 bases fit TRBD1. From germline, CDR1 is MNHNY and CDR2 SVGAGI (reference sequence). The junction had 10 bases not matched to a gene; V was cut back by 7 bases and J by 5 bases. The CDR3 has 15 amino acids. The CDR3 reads CASNPSGQGNNEQFF. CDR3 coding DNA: TGTGCCAGCAATCCGAGTGGACAGGGCAACAATGAGCAGTTCTTC.

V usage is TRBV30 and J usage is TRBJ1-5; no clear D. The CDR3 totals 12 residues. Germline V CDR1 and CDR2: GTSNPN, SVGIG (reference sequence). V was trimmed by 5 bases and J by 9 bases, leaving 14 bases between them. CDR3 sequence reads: CAWSFAGGPQHF. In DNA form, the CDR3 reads TGTGCCTGGTCTTTTGCGGGTGGGCCCCAGCATTTT.

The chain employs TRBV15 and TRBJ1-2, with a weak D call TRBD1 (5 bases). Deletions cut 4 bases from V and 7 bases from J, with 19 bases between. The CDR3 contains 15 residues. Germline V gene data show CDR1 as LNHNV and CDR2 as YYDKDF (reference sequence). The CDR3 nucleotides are TGTGCCACCAGCACGTCCCGGGACTCGCCCTTTGGCTACACCTTC. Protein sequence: CATSTSRDSPFGYTF.

In nucleotides, the CDR3 is TGTGCCAGCAGTTCCGGGACTCACTATGGCTACACCTTC. This gives the protein CASSSGTHYGYTF. The chain combines TRBV28 with TRBJ1-2, with a weak D call TRBD1 (5 bases). The CDR3 sequence is 13 residues long. V was pared by 4 bases and J by 3 bases, with 9 bases between. Germline lookup yields CDR1 MDHEN and CDR2 SYDVKM.

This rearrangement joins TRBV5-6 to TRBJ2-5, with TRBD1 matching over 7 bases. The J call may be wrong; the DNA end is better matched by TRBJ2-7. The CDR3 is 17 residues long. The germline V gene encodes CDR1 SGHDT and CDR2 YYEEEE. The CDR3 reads CASSRRVSGQEFYEQYF. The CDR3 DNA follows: TGTGCCAGCAGCCGACGGGTCAGCGGACAGGAGTTTTACGAGCAGTACTTC.

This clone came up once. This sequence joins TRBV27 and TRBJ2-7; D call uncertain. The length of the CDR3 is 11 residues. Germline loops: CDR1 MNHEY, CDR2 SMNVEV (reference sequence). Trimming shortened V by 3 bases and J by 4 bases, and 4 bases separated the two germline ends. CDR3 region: CASSFGYEQYF. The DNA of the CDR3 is TGTGCCAGCAGTTTCGGGTACGAGCAGTACTTC.

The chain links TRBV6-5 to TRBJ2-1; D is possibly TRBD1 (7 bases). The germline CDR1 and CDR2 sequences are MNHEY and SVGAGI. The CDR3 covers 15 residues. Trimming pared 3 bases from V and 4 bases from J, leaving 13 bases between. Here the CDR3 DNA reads TGTGCCAGCAGTTATTTTGCGGGACAGTACAATGAGCAGTTCTTC. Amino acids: CASSYFAGQYNEQFF.

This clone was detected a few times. Written as DNA, the CDR3 is TGTGCCAGCAGCTCAAGGGGGGGCGCCTCAGGAAACACCATATATTTT. Its protein is CASSSRGGASGNTIYF. The gene calls are TRBV7-9 and TRBJ1-3, with a weak D call TRBD1 (6 bases). The V end lost 4 bases, the J end lost 4 bases, and 17 bases lay between the germline ends. CDR1 is SEHNR and CDR2 is FQNEAQ in the germline V gene (reference sequence). The CDR3 is 16 amino acids.

DNA of the CDR3: TGTGCCAGCAGCCAGCCAGCGGGGGGGAACACCGGGGAGCTGTTTTTT. Translation gives CASSQPAGGNTGELFF. The gene calls are TRBV4-2 and TRBJ2-2; 9 bases map to TRBD2. V trimming: 3 bases; J trimming: 1 base; junction bases outside the gene matches: 3. The CDR3 totals 16 residues. Germline V gene lookup returns CDR1 LGHNA and CDR2 YNFKEQ.

CDR3 nucleotides: TGTGCCAGCAGGGACAGAAGCACAGATACGCAGTATTTT. Amino acids: CASRDRSTDTQYF. This chain connects TRBV6-5 to TRBJ2-3; D might be TRBD1 (6 bases). The CDR3 runs 13 residues. V lost 6 bases and J 0 bases, leaving 7 bases between the germline ends. The germline V gene has CDR1 MNHEY and CDR2 SVGAGI.

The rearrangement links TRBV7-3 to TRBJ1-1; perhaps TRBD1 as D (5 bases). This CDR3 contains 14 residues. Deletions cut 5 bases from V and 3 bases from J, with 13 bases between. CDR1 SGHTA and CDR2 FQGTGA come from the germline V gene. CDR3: CASSRQGGDTEAFF. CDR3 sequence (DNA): TGTGCCAGCAGCCGTCAGGGAGGGGACACTGAAGCTTTCTTT. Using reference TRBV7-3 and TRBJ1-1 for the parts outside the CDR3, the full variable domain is GAGVSQTPSNKVTEKGKYVELRCDPISGHTALYWYRQSLGQGPEFLIYFQGTGAADDSGLPNDRFFAVRPEGSVSTLKIQRTERGDSAVYLCASSRQGGDTEAFFGQGTRLTVV.

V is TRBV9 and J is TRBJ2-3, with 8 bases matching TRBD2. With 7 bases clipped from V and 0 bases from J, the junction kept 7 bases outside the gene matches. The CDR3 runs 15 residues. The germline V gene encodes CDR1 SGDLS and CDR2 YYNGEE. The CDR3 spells CASSRGGLSTDTQYF. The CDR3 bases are TGTGCCAGCTCCCGCGGGGGGCTGAGCACAGATACGCAGTATTTT. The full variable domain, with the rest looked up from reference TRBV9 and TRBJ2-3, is DSGVTQTPKHLITATGQRVTLRCSPRSGDLSVYWYQQSLDQGLQFLIQYYNGEERAKGNILERFSAQQFPDLHSELNLSSLELGDSALYFCASSRGGLSTDTQYFGPGTRLTVL.

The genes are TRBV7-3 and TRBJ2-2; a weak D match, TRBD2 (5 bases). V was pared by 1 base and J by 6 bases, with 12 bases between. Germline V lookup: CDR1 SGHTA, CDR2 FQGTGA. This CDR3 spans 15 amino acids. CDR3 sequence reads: CASSLSRDSSGELFF. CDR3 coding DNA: TGTGCCAGCAGCTTAAGTCGGGATTCCTCCGGGGAGCTGTTTTTT.

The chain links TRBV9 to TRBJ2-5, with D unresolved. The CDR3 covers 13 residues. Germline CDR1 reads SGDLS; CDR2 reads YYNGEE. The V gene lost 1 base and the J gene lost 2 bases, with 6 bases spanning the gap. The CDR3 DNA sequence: TGTGCCAGCAGCGTATCCCAGCAAGAGACCCAGTACTTC. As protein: CASSVSQQETQYF.

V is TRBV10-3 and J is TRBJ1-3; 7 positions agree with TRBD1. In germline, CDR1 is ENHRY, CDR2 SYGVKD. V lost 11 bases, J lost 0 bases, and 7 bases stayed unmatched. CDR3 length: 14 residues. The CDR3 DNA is TGTGCCGTGGGACAGCCCGCCTCTGGAAACACCATATATTTT. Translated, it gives CAVGQPASGNTIYF.

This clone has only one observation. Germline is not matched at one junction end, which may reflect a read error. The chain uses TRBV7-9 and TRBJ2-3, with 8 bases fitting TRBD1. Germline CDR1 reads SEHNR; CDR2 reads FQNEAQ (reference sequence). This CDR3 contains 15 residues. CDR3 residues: CSSRPTGGSTDTQYF. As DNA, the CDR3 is TGTTCCAGCAGGCCTACAGGGGGTAGCACAGATACGCAGTATTTT.